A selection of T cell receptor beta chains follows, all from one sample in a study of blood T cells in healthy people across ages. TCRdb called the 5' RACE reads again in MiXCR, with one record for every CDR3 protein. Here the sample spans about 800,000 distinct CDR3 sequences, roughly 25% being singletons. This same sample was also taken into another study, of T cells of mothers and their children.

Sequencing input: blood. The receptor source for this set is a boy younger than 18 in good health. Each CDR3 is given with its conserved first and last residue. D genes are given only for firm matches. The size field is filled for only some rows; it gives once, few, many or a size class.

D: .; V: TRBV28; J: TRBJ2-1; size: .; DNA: TGTGCCAGTAGATGGGCCCTAGGGCTCGATTCGCCTAATGAGCAGTTCTTC; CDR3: CASRWALGLDSPNEQFF
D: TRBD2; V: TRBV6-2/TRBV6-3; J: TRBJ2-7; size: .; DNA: TGTGCCAGCAGTTACTCGTCGCTAGCGGGATCCTACGAGCAGTACTTC; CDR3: CASSYSSLAGSYEQYF
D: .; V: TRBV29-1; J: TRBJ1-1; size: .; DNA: TGCAGCGCAGGCGAGGGTGAATCTTTCTTT; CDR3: CSAGEGESFF
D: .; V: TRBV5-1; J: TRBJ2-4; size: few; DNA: TGCGCCAGCAGCCCGACAGGGAGGGAAAACATTCAGTACTTC; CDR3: CASSPTGRENIQYF
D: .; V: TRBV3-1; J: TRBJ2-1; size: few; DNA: TGTGCCAGCAGCCAATCTGATGAGCAGTTCTTC; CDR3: CASSQSDEQFF
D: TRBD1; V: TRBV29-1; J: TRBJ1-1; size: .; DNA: TGCAGCGTCCGAAGACAGGGTGGCACTGAAGCTTTCTTT; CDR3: CSVRRQGGTEAFF
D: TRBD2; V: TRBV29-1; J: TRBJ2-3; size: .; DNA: TGCAGCGTTGTATCCGGGACTAGCCCAGATACGCAGTATTTT; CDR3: CSVVSGTSPDTQYF
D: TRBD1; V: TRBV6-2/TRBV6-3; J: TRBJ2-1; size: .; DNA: TGTGCCAGCAGACCCCGGGACAGGTTAGACAATGAGCAGTTCTTC; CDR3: CASRPRDRLDNEQFF
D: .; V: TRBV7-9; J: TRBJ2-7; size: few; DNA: TGTGCCATTGGCAGGGCACCATCCTACGAGCAGTACTTC; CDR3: CAIGRAPSYEQYF
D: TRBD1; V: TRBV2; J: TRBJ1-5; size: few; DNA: TGTGCCAGCAGTGAATTACAGGGGAGCAATCAACCCCAGCATTTT; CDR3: CASSELQGSNQPQHF
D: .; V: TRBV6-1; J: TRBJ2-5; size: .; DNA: TGTGCCAGCAGACCAACAAACCCCGACCAATACCAGAAGCAACGAGAGACCCAGTACTTC; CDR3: CASRPTNPDQYQKQRETQYF
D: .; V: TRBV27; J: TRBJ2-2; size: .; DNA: TGTGCCAGCACCGGGGAGGCACAACAAACCATGAGCACCGGGGAGCTGTTTTTT; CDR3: CASTGEAQQTMSTGELFF
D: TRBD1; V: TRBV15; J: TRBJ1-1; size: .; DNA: TGTGCCACCAGCAGCCTAAACCCGGGACAGACTGAAGCTTTCTTT; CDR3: CATSSLNPGQTEAFF
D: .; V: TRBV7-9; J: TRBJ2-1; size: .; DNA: TGTGCCAGCAGCTTAGAACAGAACTCCTACAATGAGCAGTTCTTC; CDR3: CASSLEQNSYNEQFF
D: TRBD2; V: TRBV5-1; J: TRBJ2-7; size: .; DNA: TGCGCCAGCAGCGAAATAGCGGGAGGGCCTTCTGAGCAGTACTTC; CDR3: CASSEIAGGPSEQYF
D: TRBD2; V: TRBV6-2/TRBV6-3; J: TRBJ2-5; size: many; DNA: TGTGCCAGCAGCACCGGGACTAGCGGGGGGGCGGAGACCCAGTACTTC; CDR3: CASSTGTSGGAETQYF
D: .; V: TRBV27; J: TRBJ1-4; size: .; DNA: TGTGCCAGCAGTTTATCGGGAGGGGCTAAGTCGCGACTGTTTTTT; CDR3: CASSLSGGAKSRLFF
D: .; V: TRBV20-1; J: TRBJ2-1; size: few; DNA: TGCAGTGCCCCATGGTGGACGCGGGATGAGCAGTTCTTC; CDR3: CSAPWWTRDEQFF
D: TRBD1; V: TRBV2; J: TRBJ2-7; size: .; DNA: TGTGCCAGCAGTGAATTGTGGGACAGCACCTACGAGCAGTACTTC; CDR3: CASSELWDSTYEQYF
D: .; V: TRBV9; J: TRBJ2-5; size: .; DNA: TGTGCCAGCAGCCCCGAGGTGGCAGGAGTCGGAGAGACCCAGTACTTC; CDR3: CASSPEVAGVGETQYF
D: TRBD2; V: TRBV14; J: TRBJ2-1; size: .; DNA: TGTGCCAGCAGCCAGAACCCCAGCGGGAGCAAGCAGTTCTTC; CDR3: CASSQNPSGSKQFF
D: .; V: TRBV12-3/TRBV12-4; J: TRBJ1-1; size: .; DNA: TGTGCCAGCAGTTTGGCTGGGGGCGCCCCCACTGAAGCTTTCTTT; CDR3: CASSLAGGAPTEAFF
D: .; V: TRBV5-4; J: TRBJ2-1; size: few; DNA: TGTGCCAGCAGCCGTAGCGTGATTGGCACCTACAATGAGCAGTTCTTC; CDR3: CASSRSVIGTYNEQFF
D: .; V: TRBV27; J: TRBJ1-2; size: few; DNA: TGTGCCAGCAGGATCTATGGCTACACCTTC; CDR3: CASRIYGYTF
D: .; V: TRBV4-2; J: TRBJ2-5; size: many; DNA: TGTGCCAGCAGCCAAGGTCGGAGTCAAGAGACCCAGTACTTC; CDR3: CASSQGRSQETQYF
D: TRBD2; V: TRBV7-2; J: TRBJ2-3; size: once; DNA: TGTGCCAGCAGACGTAAGGTGCTAGCGGGGGGCACAGATACGCAGTATTTT; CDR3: CASRRKVLAGGTDTQYF
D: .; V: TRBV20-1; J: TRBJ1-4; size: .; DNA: TGCAGTGCTAGAGATGCGAGGGCCGCAACTAATGAAAAACTGTTTTTT; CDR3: CSARDARAATNEKLFF
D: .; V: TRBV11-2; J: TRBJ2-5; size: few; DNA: TGTGCCAGCAGCTTAGAGGCAGGGCCGATGGGGGAGACCCAGTACTTC; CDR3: CASSLEAGPMGETQYF
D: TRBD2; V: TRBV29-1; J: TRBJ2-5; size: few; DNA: TGCAGCGTCGGGGGGGAGGAGGAGACCCAGTACTTC; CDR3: CSVGGEEETQYF
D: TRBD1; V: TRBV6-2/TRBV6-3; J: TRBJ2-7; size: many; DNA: TGTGCCAGCAGTTACGGGACAGTCTACGAGCAGTACTTC; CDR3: CASSYGTVYEQYF
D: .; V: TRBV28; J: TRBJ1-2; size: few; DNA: TGTGCCAGCAGTTCCGGGGCGGGGTATCAGTCCCGTCCTGGCTACACCTTC; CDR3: CASSSGAGYQSRPGYTF
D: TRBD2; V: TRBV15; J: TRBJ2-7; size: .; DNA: TGTGCCACCAGCAGGCTTAACGGGAGGAAGGCCTACGAGCAGTACTTC; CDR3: CATSRLNGRKAYEQYF
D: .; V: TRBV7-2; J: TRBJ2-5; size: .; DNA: TGTGCCAGCAGCTTAGCGCTAAGGGGTGGCCTTGGGTTAGAGACCCAGTACTTC; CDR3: CASSLALRGGLGLETQYF
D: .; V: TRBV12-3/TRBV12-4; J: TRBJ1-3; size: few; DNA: TGTGCCAGCAGTTTAAAGGGGACCCTATATTTT; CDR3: CASSLKGTLYF
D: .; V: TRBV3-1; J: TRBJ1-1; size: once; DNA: TGTGCCAGCAGCCAAGAAGTTGCGGGTCCGCCAAAAATTTTCTTT; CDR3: CASSQEVAGPPKIFF
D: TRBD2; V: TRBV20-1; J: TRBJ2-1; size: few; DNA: TGCAGTGCCAGCAGTATTAGCGGGGGGGCGTCCTACAATGAGCAGTTCTTC; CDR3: CSASSISGGASYNEQFF
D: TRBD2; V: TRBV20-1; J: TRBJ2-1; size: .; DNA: TGCAGTGCTAGAGATGACGGACTAGCGGGAGTGGGGGCCTACAATGAGCAGTTCTTC; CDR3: CSARDDGLAGVGAYNEQFF
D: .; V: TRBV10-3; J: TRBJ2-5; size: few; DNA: TGTGCCATCAGTGAGTCTGGGGGGTTCCAAGAGACCCAGTACTTC; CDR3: CAISESGGFQETQYF
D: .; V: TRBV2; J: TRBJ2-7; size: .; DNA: TGTGCCGGGGCCCTGAGCTCCTACGAGCAGTACTTC; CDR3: CAGALSSYEQYF
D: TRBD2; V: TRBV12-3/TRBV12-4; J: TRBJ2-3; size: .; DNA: TGTGCCAGCAGAGCGGGAATCGATATGCAGTATTTT; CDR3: CASRAGIDMQYF
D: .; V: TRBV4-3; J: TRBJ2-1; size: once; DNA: TGCGCCAGCAGCCAAGATCCTAGCCCGCGAGGGGAGCAGTTCTTC; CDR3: CASSQDPSPRGEQFF
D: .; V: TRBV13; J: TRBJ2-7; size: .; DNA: TGTGCCAGCAGCTCCACAGGGAAATCGGCCTACGAGCAGTACTTC; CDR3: CASSSTGKSAYEQYF
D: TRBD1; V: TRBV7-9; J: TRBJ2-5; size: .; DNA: TGTGCCAGCAGCTCCATGACAGGGAAGAGGGGAGAGACCCAGTACTTC; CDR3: CASSSMTGKRGETQYF
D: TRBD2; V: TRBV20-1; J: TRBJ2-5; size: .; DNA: TGCAGTGCTAGAGACCCAAAGCGGGAGCGGGAGCAAGAGACCCAGTACTTC; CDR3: CSARDPKREREQETQYF
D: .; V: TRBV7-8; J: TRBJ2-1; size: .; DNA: TGTGCCAGCAGCTTAGGGTTGGGCGCCTTCGTTGAGCAGTTCTTC; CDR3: CASSLGLGAFVEQFF
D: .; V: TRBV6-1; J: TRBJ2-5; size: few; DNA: TGTGCCAGCAGTCCCCCCGACAGGTTTGAGACCCAGTACTTC; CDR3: CASSPPDRFETQYF
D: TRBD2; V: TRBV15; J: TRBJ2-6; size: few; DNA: TGTGCCACCAGCAGAGGCGGGGGAGCCGGCTCTGGGGCCAACGTCCTGACTTTC; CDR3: CATSRGGGAGSGANVLTF
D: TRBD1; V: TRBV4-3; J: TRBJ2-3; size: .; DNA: TGCGCCAGCAGCCATGGGACAGGGGCGGATACGCAGTATTTT; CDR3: CASSHGTGADTQYF
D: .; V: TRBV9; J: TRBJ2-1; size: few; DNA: TGTGCCAGCAGCCAAGAACAGGGTAGATTCAATGAGCAGTTCTTC; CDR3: CASSQEQGRFNEQFF
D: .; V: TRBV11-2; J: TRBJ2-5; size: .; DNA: TGTGCCAGCAGCTTCCCCAACAAGGAGACCCAGTACTTC; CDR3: CASSFPNKETQYF
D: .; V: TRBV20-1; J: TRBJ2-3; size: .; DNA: TGCAGTGCTAGAGGGGACTCCGTAATCGGTGGAGAGACCCAGTACTTT; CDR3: CSARGDSVIGGETQYF
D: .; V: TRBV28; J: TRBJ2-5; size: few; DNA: TGTGCCAGCAGTTCCCCCTCGGACTCCGGACCCCAGTACTTC; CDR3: CASSSPSDSGPQYF